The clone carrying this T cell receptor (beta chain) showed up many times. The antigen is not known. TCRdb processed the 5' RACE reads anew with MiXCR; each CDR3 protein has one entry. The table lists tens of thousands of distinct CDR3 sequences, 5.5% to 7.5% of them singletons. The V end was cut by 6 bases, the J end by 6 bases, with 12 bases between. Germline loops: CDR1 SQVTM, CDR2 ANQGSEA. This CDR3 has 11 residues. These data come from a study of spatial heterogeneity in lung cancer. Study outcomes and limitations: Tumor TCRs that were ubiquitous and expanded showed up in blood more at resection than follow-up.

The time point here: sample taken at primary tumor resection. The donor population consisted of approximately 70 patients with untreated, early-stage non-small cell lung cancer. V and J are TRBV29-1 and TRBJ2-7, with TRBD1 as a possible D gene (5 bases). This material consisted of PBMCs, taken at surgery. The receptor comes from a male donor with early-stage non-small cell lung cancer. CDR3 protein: CSVAARGEQYV. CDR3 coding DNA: TGCAGCGTAGCCGCTAGGGGCGAGCAGTACGTC.